These 23 T cell receptor beta chains originate from one sample sequenced in a study of shared T cell receptors in the human thymus. This table comes from immunoSEQ multiplex PCR, and its TCRdb copy is limited to in-frame clones, with some not included. The repertoire includes 450,000 to 650,000 clones, around 78% of them detected once, and about 0.013% sits in the top ten. These sequences were also reported in another study, on human thymus T cells.

Sequencing was performed on thymocytes. The receptors shown here come from a boy under two years old with a congenital heart defect.

V gene TRBV7-9 combines with J gene TRBJ2-4; 8 bases align to TRBD2. There are 15 residues in the CDR3. CDR1 is SEHNR, CDR2 FQNEAQ, per germline (reference sequence). The junction had 7 bases not matched to a gene; V was cut back by 5 bases and J by 4 bases. CDR3 residues: CASSPSGGEKNIQYF. The CDR3 bases are TGTGCCAGCAGCCCTTCGGGAGGGGAGAAAAACATTCAGTACTTC.

As DNA, the CDR3 is TGTGCCAGCACCCCATGGGGACTAGCGGGACCCCAGGCCTACGAGCAGTACTTC. It codes for CASTPWGLAGPQAYEQYF. The chain employs TRBV7-2 and TRBJ2-7; 13 nucleotides line up with TRBD2. Germline V gives CDR1 SGHTA, CDR2 FQGNSA. CDR3 length: 18 residues. V lost 7 bases and J lost 2; bases outside the gene matches: 14.

This clone was counted a few times. The rearrangement joins TRBV19 to TRBJ1-2, with a possible D match to TRBD1 (5 bases). Trimming pared 3 bases from V and 4 bases from J, leaving 15 bases between. The germline CDR1 and CDR2 sequences are LNHDA and SQIVND (reference sequence). The CDR3 covers 15 residues. CDR3 sequence: CASSMGVRGFYGYTF. The CDR3 DNA is TGTGCCAGTAGTATGGGTGTTAGGGGTTTCTATGGCTACACCTTC.

The V and J genes are TRBV28 and TRBJ2-3, with 11 bases identical to TRBD2. V shed 7 bases, J shed 2 bases, and the junction held 14 bases outside the gene matches. Per germline, CDR1 MDHEN and CDR2 SYDVKM. The CDR3 is 18 amino acids. CDR3 residues: CASTPLAGGRSDTDTQYF. DNA for the CDR3: TGTGCCAGCACCCCTCTAGCGGGAGGAAGATCAGACACAGATACGCAGTATTTT.

This clone was detected a few times. This chain uses TRBV27 with TRBJ2-7; 8 positions agree with TRBD1. Germline-derived CDR1 and CDR2 are MNHEY and SMNVEV (reference sequence). The CDR3 spans 15 residues. V gave up 2 bases and J gave up 3 bases; unmatched junction bases: 6. The CDR3 reads CASSLAGQESYEQYF. In DNA, the CDR3 is TGTGCCAGCAGTTTAGCGGGACAGGAGAGCTACGAGCAGTACTTC.

The table lists this clone with a few counts. J is TRBJ2-7 and V is TRBV6-1; 7 bases are shared with TRBD2. The J segment lost 2 bases and the V segment lost 2 bases, leaving 12 bases of the junction unmatched. The germline V gene has CDR1 MNHNS and CDR2 SASEGT. The CDR3 length is 17 residues. CDR3 sequence reads: CASSERSREGGPYEQYF. The CDR3 bases are TGTGCCAGCAGTGAACGGTCCCGAGAGGGAGGGCCCTACGAGCAGTACTTC.

The chain couples TRBV28 to TRBJ1-2, with D possibly TRBD1 on 6 matching bases. Deletions cut 5 bases from V and 1 base from J, with 8 bases between. The CDR3 runs to 13 residues. Germline V gene lookup returns CDR1 MDHEN and CDR2 SYDVKM. Here the CDR3 reads CASSLDSNYGYTF. DNA of the CDR3: TGTGCCAGCAGTCTGGACAGTAACTATGGCTACACCTTC.

The chain employs TRBV12-5 and TRBJ2-5, with 11 bases matching TRBD2. The CDR3 length is 16 residues. V lost 1 base and J lost 4; bases outside the gene matches: 5. Germline loops: CDR1 LGHNT, CDR2 FRNRAP. The DNA of the CDR3 is TGTGCTAGTGGTTTGGGGCGTCTAGCGGGAGGAGAGACCCAGTACTTC. Protein sequence: CASGLGRLAGGETQYF.

The J gene is TRBJ2-5, the V gene TRBV6-5, with a possible D match to TRBD2 (5 bases). The end of the DNA aligns better with TRBJ2-7, so the J call may be wrong. In germline, CDR1 is MNHEY, CDR2 SVGAGI. This CDR3 has 13 amino acids. The CDR3 loop reads CASSADSLSEQYF. CDR3 nucleotides: TGTGCCAGTTCCGCGGACTCACTATCCGAGCAGTACTTC.

This chain joins TRBV27 and TRBJ2-1; possibly TRBD2 for D (6 bases). The CDR3 loop spans 13 amino acids. The germline V and J ends were trimmed by 4 bases and 8 bases, with 12 bases remaining between them. CDR1 and CDR2 from the germline V gene are MNHEY and SMNVEV (reference sequence). CDR3 region: CASSSRGRYEQFF. CDR3 DNA: TGTGCCAGCAGTTCTCGGGGGAGGTATGAGCAGTTCTTC.

The chain joins TRBV7-2 to TRBJ1-1, with D maybe TRBD1 (5 bases). The CDR3 consists of 15 residues. V lost 1 base to trimming and J lost 0 bases, with 9 bases between them. From germline, CDR1 is SGHTA and CDR2 FQGNSA. Here the CDR3 DNA reads TGTGCCAGCAGCTTAGTGGGGGGGATGAACACTGAAGCTTTCTTT. Protein: CASSLVGGMNTEAFF.

The chain has TRBV5-1 and TRBJ2-7; a possible D gene is TRBD2 (5 bases). This CDR3 contains 15 residues. Trimming took off 2 bases at V and 0 bases at J, with 12 bases between the two ends. Per the germline V gene, CDR1 is SGHRS and CDR2 is YFSETQ. The CDR3, as DNA: TGCGCCAGCAGCTTAGAGGACTTCAACTCCTACGAGCAGTACTTC. Residues: CASSLEDFNSYEQYF.

The chain combines TRBV4-1 with TRBJ1-1; D is unclear. There are 15 residues in the CDR3. The germline V and J ends were trimmed by 8 bases and 0 bases, with 16 bases remaining between them. CDR1 and CDR2 from the germline V gene are MGHRA and YSYEKL. In DNA, the CDR3 is TGCGCCAGCGCGCACGAGCAGCGAATGAACACTGAAGCTTTCTTT. Protein product: CASAHEQRMNTEAFF.

The V and J genes are TRBV5-1 and TRBJ2-3; 12 bases map to TRBD2. Trimming took 3 bases from V and 3 from J; bases not matched to a gene: 5. There are 16 residues in the CDR3. From germline, CDR1 is SGHRS and CDR2 YFSETQ. CDR3 loop: CASSSATSGRTDTQYF. The CDR3 nucleotides are TGCGCCAGCAGCTCCGCGACTAGCGGGAGAACAGATACGCAGTATTTT.

This chain joins TRBV7-9 and TRBJ1-2; D not resolved. The V and J ends lost 4 bases and 3 bases respectively, with 15 bases between them. In germline, CDR1 is SEHNR, CDR2 FQNEAQ (reference sequence). The length of the CDR3 is 15 residues. This CDR3 is CASSWPRVTDYGYTF. The DNA of the CDR3 is TGTGCCAGCAGCTGGCCCCGGGTTACTGACTATGGCTACACCTTC.

The rearrangement uses TRBV27 and TRBJ2-7; no reliable D call. The CDR3 is 14 residues long. Germline values: CDR1 MNHEY, CDR2 SMNVEV (reference sequence). V dropped 0 bases and J dropped 0 bases, with 6 bases sitting between them. The CDR3 nucleotides are TGTGCCAGCAGTTTATCATGGAGCTCCTACGAGCAGTACTTC. Translating it yields CASSLSWSSYEQYF.

V gene TRBV11-2 combines with J gene TRBJ2-3, with TRBD2 matching over 13 bases. The CDR3 contains 18 residues. Trimming took 0 bases from V and 7 from J; bases not matched to a gene: 10. Germline V gene lookup returns CDR1 SGHAT and CDR2 FQNNGV. The CDR3 loop is CASSLDTETSGRFHTQYF. The CDR3 nucleotides read TGTGCCAGCAGCTTAGATACGGAGACTAGCGGGAGGTTCCATACGCAGTATTTT.

The gene calls are TRBV6-5 and TRBJ2-2; 8 bases are a match to TRBD2. The germline CDR1 and CDR2 sequences are MNHEY and SVGAGI. Unmatched junction bases numbered 2, after V lost 0 bases and J lost 5 bases. The CDR3 extends over 15 amino acids. Here the CDR3 reads CASSYSPSGTGELFF. The CDR3 nucleotides read TGTGCCAGCAGTTACTCGCCTAGCGGGACCGGGGAGCTGTTTTTT.

The V and J genes are TRBV5-5 and TRBJ2-1, with D perhaps matching TRBD2 (5 bases). Germline V gene data show CDR1 as SGHKS and CDR2 as YYEKEE (reference sequence). V dropped 4 bases and J dropped 4 bases, with 15 bases sitting between them. The CDR3 contains 15 residues. CDR3 region: CASSAIERLYNEQFF. CDR3 coding DNA: TGTGCCAGCAGCGCTATCGAGCGGCTGTACAATGAGCAGTTCTTC. Together with reference TRBV5-5 and TRBJ2-1, the CDR3 gives the full variable domain: DAGVTQSPTHLIKTRGQQVTLRCSPISGHKSVSWYQQVLGQGPQFIFQYYEKEERGRGNFPDRFSARQFPNYSSELNVNALLLGDSALYLCASSAIERLYNEQFFGPGTRLTVL.

The V gene is TRBV5-1, the J gene TRBJ2-1; TRBD2 aligns across 14 bases. Germline V gene lookup returns CDR1 SGHRS and CDR2 YFSETQ. The V segment lost 0 bases and the J segment 3 bases; nucleotides outside the gene matches: 8. The CDR3 sequence is 19 residues long. The CDR3, as DNA: TGCGCCAGCAGCTTGGCCGGGACTAGCGGGAGTAGAAGCTACAATGAGCAGTTCTTC. Amino acids: CASSLAGTSGSRSYNEQFF. Combining the CDR3 with reference TRBV5-1 and TRBJ2-1 gives the whole variable domain KAGVTQTPRYLIKTRGQQVTLSCSPISGHRSVSWYQQTPGQGLQFLFEYFSETQRNKGNFPGRFSGRQFSNSRSEMNVSTLELGDSALYLCASSLAGTSGSRSYNEQFFGPGTRLTVL.

The V call is TRBV14, the J call TRBJ2-1; 8 bases align to TRBD2. The V gene's germline CDR1 is SGHDN and CDR2 FVKESK. V lost 5 bases, J lost 1 base, and 4 bases stayed unmatched. This CDR3 has 15 residues. CDR3 sequence: CASSSLAVSYNEQFF. DNA of the CDR3: TGTGCCAGCAGCTCACTAGCGGTATCCTACAATGAGCAGTTCTTC. The full variable domain, with the rest looked up from reference TRBV14 and TRBJ2-1, is EAGVTQFPSHSVIEKGQTVTLRCDPISGHDNLYWYRRVMGKEIKFLLHFVKESKQDESGMPNNRFLAERTGGTYSTLKVQPAELEDSGVYFCASSSLAVSYNEQFFGPGTRLTVL.

The chain joins TRBV10-1 to TRBJ2-1; the D is unclear. The CDR3 has 12 amino acids. Trimming stripped 8 bases from V and 4 bases from J, with 9 bases between. Germline values: CDR1 WNHNN, CDR2 SYGVQD (reference sequence). The CDR3 coding sequence is TGCGCCAGCCCACGGGTTTACAATGAGCAGTTCTTC. Its translation is CASPRVYNEQFF.

This chain connects TRBV4-1 to TRBJ2-1; 11 nucleotides align to TRBD2. The CDR3 has 14 residues. Germline CDR1 is MGHRA and CDR2 is YSYEKL. With V trimmed by 4 bases and J by 8 bases, 4 bases remained unmatched. This chain's CDR3 is CASSRLAGGYEQFF. In nucleotides, the CDR3 is TGCGCCAGCAGCCGGCTAGCGGGAGGCTATGAGCAGTTCTTC.